The 29 T cell receptor beta chains presented below share a single source sample, sequenced in a study of T cells in Graves' hyperthyroidism and ophthalmopathy. RNA transcripts gave rise to amplified TCR beta CDR3 regions. The HTBI primer set served for first-round RT-PCR of the TCR CDR3. TCRdb reprocessed the multiplex PCR reads via MiXCR and lists one record per CDR3 protein. Of 130,000 or so distinct CDR3 sequences in the sample, 22% were seen once. The sample consisted of blood. The receptor set was obtained from a woman aged 45-65 years with Graves' hyperthyroidism that later progressed to Graves' ophthalmopathy.

At least ten counts were recorded for this clonotype. The chain employs TRBV3-1 and TRBJ1-2; possible D gene TRBD1, 5 bases. The CDR3 contains 15 residues. Germline CDR1 LGHDT, CDR2 YNNKEL (reference sequence). Trimming removed 4 bases at V and 4 bases at J, with 16 bases between. The CDR3 loop is CASSRGRQTGYGYTF. In DNA form, the CDR3 reads TGTGCCAGCAGCCGTGGGAGACAGACGGGCTATGGCTACACCTTC. The full variable domain, with the rest looked up from reference TRBV3-1 and TRBJ1-2, is DTAVSQTPKYLVTQMGNDKSIKCEQNLGHDTMYWYKQDSKKFLKIMFSYNNKELIINETVPNRFSPKSPDKAHLNLHINSLELGDSAVYFCASSRGRQTGYGYTFGSGTRLTVV.

This clonotype was found many times. This sequence joins TRBV10-2 and TRBJ2-7; D is unclear. Germline CDR1 reads WSHSY; CDR2 reads SAAADI. The V end was cut by 10 bases, the J end by 0 bases, with 13 bases between. The CDR3 has 13 amino acids. CDR3 residues: CATLGRISYEQYF. For the CDR3, the DNA is TGCGCCACCCTCGGACGGATCTCCTACGAGCAGTACTTC.

The chain employs TRBV29-1 and TRBJ1-4, with D perhaps TRBD1 (5 bases). CDR1 is SQVTM, CDR2 ANQGSEA, per germline. With 5 bases removed from V and 9 bases from J, the gap between germline ends came to 16 bases. This CDR3 is 13 amino acids long. Written as DNA, the CDR3 is TGCAGCGTTCGGGAACGGGACGCCAAAAAACTGTTTTTT. As protein: CSVRERDAKKLFF.

This clonotype came up a few times. This chain connects TRBV20-1 to TRBJ1-1; perhaps TRBD1 as D (5 bases). V lost 0 bases and J lost 3, with 14 bases in between. The CDR3 runs to 15 residues. Germline-derived CDR1 and CDR2 are DFQATT and SNEGSKA (reference sequence). The CDR3 sequence is CSARDQLPRDTEAFF. The CDR3 DNA reads as TGCAGTGCTAGAGATCAGTTGCCCAGGGACACTGAAGCTTTCTTT.

The chain has TRBV7-8 and TRBJ2-7, with D hard to call. This CDR3 is 13 amino acids long. CDR1 is SGHVS and CDR2 is FQNEAQ in the germline V gene. Trimming pared 2 bases from V and 2 bases from J, leaving 7 bases between. Here the CDR3 reads CASSLKIPYEQYF. For the CDR3, the DNA is TGTGCCAGCAGCTTAAAAATTCCCTACGAGCAGTACTTC.

The rearrangement links TRBV5-1 to TRBJ2-1; tentative D call: TRBD1 (6 bases). Germline loops: CDR1 SGHRS, CDR2 YFSETQ. The germline V and J ends were trimmed by 4 bases and 3 bases, with 8 bases remaining between them. The CDR3 extends over 13 amino acids. The CDR3 DNA follows: TGCGCCAGCAGCCAGGGGAACTACAATGAGCAGTTCTTC. Its protein product is CASSQGNYNEQFF.

Note on this clonotype: The junction departs from the called germline gene at one end, perhaps through a read error. This sequence joins TRBV2 and TRBJ2-5; D not certain. The CDR3 consists of 11 residues. Germline loops: CDR1 SNHLY, CDR2 FYNNEI. The CDR3 spells CASSEGWESNF. The CDR3 DNA reads as TGTGCCAGCAGTGAAGGGTGGGAATCGAACTTC.

The chain employs TRBV11-2 and TRBJ1-1; the D is unclear. This CDR3 has 13 residues. From germline, CDR1 is SGHAT and CDR2 FQNNGV. V was trimmed by 5 bases and J by 3 bases, leaving 10 bases between them. The chain's CDR3 is CASSVRVDTEAFF. The CDR3 DNA is TGTGCCAGCAGCGTGAGGGTTGACACTGAAGCTTTCTTT.

The genes are TRBV7-9 and TRBJ1-3; 7 nucleotides match TRBD1. V was pared by 3 bases and J by 4 bases, with 15 bases of the junction left unmatched. In germline, CDR1 is SEHNR, CDR2 FQNEAQ (reference sequence). The CDR3 extends over 18 amino acids. CDR3 region: CASSFPTGIANAGNTIYF. The CDR3 nucleotides read TGTGCCAGCAGCTTTCCGACAGGGATTGCTAATGCGGGAAACACCATATATTTT. Drawing the rest from reference TRBV7-9 and TRBJ1-3, the complete variable domain is DTGVSQNPRHKITKRGQNVTFRCDPISEHNRLYWYRQTLGQGPEFLTYFQNEAQLEKSRLLSDRFSAERPKGSFSTLEIQRTEQGDSAMYLCASSFPTGIANAGNTIYFGEGSWLTVV.

The V call is TRBV3-1, the J call TRBJ1-3; 8 bases match TRBD1. CDR1 and CDR2 from the germline V gene are LGHDT and YNNKEL (reference sequence). V lost 2 bases to trimming and J lost 4 bases; unmatched junction nucleotides: 4. The CDR3 sequence is 15 residues long. CDR3 coding DNA: TGTGCCAGCAGCCAACTTCGGGACAGGGGAAACACCATATATTTT. It translates to CASSQLRDRGNTIYF.

This chain uses TRBV7-9 with TRBJ2-1; the D is unclear. Per the germline V gene, CDR1 is SEHNR and CDR2 is FQNEAQ (reference sequence). The CDR3 covers 15 residues. V lost 0 bases and J 4 bases, leaving 10 bases between the germline ends. This CDR3 reads CASSLAPGAYNEQFF. The CDR3 DNA reads as TGTGCCAGCAGCTTAGCCCCGGGTGCGTACAATGAGCAGTTCTTC.

This clonotype was detected many times. This rearrangement joins TRBV5-1 to TRBJ1-2; D not certain. Trimming took 1 base from V and 1 from J, leaving 5 bases between them. The CDR3 runs to 13 residues. From germline, CDR1 is SGHRS and CDR2 YFSETQ. The CDR3 DNA follows: TGCGCCAGCAGCTTGACGAATAACTATGGCTACACCTTC. This encodes CASSLTNNYGYTF.

The chain links TRBV4-1 to TRBJ2-5; D tentatively fits TRBD1 or TRBD2 (6 bases each). The length of the CDR3 is 15 residues. V gave up 4 bases and J gave up 5 bases, with 17 bases separating them. The V gene's germline CDR1 is MGHRA and CDR2 YSYEKL. CDR3 sequence (DNA): TGCGCCAGCAGCCCCGGGGGCCACAGGGATGAGACCCAGTACTTC. Its protein is CASSPGGHRDETQYF.

The rearrangement uses TRBV29-1 and TRBJ2-7; 8 positions match TRBD2. The germline CDR1 and CDR2 sequences are SQVTM and ANQGSEA. V lost 5 bases, J lost 2 bases, and 8 bases stayed unmatched. This CDR3 is built from 14 residues. The CDR3 spells CSVKRIAGPYEQYF. The CDR3 nucleotides are TGCAGCGTTAAAAGAATAGCGGGACCCTACGAGCAGTACTTC.

This clonotype was recorded many times. The chain is built from TRBV6-1 and TRBJ2-7; TRBD1 aligns across 10 bases. From germline, CDR1 is MNHNS and CDR2 SASEGT. This CDR3 is built from 13 residues. The J segment lost 3 bases and the V segment lost 7 bases, leaving 3 bases of the junction unmatched. The CDR3 spells CASKGQGHYEQYF. The CDR3 region has the DNA TGTGCCAGCAAGGGACAGGGGCACTACGAGCAGTACTTC.

The table lists this clonotype with many counts. The V gene is TRBV5-1, the J gene TRBJ2-1, with D possibly matching TRBD2 (6 bases). Germline CDR1 and CDR2: SGHRS and YFSETQ. Between the trimmed V and J ends, which lost 4 bases and 9 bases, there was a span of 14 bases. The length of the CDR3 is 13 residues. The CDR3 nucleotides read TGCGCCAGCAGCCCCTTCCTAGCGAGTGAGCAGTTCTTC. Residues: CASSPFLASEQFF.

This clonotype showed up many times. The V call is TRBV20-1, the J call TRBJ2-3; 7 bases line up with TRBD2. CDR1 is DFQATT, CDR2 SNEGSKA, per germline (reference sequence). This CDR3 is 14 amino acids long. Germline trimming cut 6 bases from V and 3 bases from J; bases unmatched to any gene: 9. The CDR3, as DNA: TGCAGTGCCCTCCAGGCAGCGGGAACAGATACGCAGTATTTT. Translation: CSALQAAGTDTQYF.

This clonotype has at least ten counts. The J gene is TRBJ1-1, the V gene TRBV6-1, with a possible D match to TRBD1 (5 bases). Per the germline V gene, CDR1 is MNHNS and CDR2 is SASEGT. Between the trimmed V and J ends, which lost 5 bases and 6 bases, there was a span of 19 bases. The CDR3 is made up of 15 amino acids. CDR3 residues: CASSSEGVVVSEAFF. In nucleotides, the CDR3 is TGTGCCAGCAGTTCCGAAGGGGTCGTGGTCTCTGAAGCTTTCTTT.

This clonotype was picked up many times. V gene TRBV28 combines with J gene TRBJ2-3; 14 nucleotides align to TRBD2. V trimming: 2 bases; J trimming: 5 bases; junction bases outside the gene matches: 3. CDR1 is MDHEN, CDR2 SYDVKM, per germline. CDR3 length: 16 amino acids. For the CDR3, the DNA is TGTGCCAGCAGTTTACTCGGGACTAGCGGGAGAGATACGCAGTATTTT. This encodes CASSLLGTSGRDTQYF.

This clonotype was observed a few times. The J gene is TRBJ2-4, the V gene TRBV27; TRBD1 or TRBD2 may be the D gene (7 bases each). Per the germline V gene, CDR1 is MNHEY and CDR2 is SMNVEV (reference sequence). This CDR3 comprises 17 residues. V lost 6 bases, J lost 1 base, and 19 bases lay in between. Written as DNA, the CDR3 is TGTGCCAGCAGCGAGCGCAGGGGGGAGGGGGCCAAAAACATTCAGTACTTC. Encoded protein: CASSERRGEGAKNIQYF.

The chain links TRBV24-1 to TRBJ2-7, with 10 bases fitting TRBD2. The CDR3 is 15 amino acids. The V segment lost 5 bases and the J segment 1 base; nucleotides outside the gene matches: 4. Germline V gene data show CDR1 as KGHDR and CDR2 as SFDVKD. The CDR3 loop is CATSGWTSGSYEQYF. CDR3 DNA sequence: TGTGCCACCAGTGGATGGACTAGCGGATCCTACGAGCAGTACTTC.

This clonotype came up many times. This chain links TRBV28 with TRBJ2-1; D not resolved. V lost 7 bases and J 6 bases, leaving 13 bases between the germline ends. This CDR3 has 13 residues. Germline V gene lookup returns CDR1 MDHEN and CDR2 SYDVKM. For the CDR3, the DNA is TGTGCCAGCAACGGGTCTCCTTCCAATGAGCAGTTCTTC. Its protein product is CASNGSPSNEQFF.

This clonotype appeared many times. This chain joins TRBV20-1 and TRBJ2-3; no clear D. The CDR3 consists of 13 residues. With 2 bases removed from V and 0 bases from J, the gap between germline ends came to 6 bases. Germline lookup yields CDR1 DFQATT and CDR2 SNEGSKA (reference sequence). CDR3 sequence: CSARLRSTDTQYF. The CDR3 coding sequence is TGCAGTGCTAGACTACGGAGCACAGATACGCAGTATTTT.

There are many counts of this clonotype. The V call is TRBV5-1, the J call TRBJ2-5; D ambiguous. Germline V lookup: CDR1 SGHRS, CDR2 YFSETQ. The CDR3 is 14 residues long. Trimming left V 0 bases short and J 5 bases short, with 11 bases between. CDR3 in amino acids: CASSLVGYEETQYF. The CDR3 DNA reads as TGCGCCAGCAGCTTGGTAGGTTATGAGGAGACCCAGTACTTC.

This clonotype was detected ten times or more. The rearrangement links TRBV4-1 to TRBJ1-5; possible D gene TRBD1, 6 bases. This CDR3 has 14 residues. Trimming removed 4 bases from V and 6 bases from J, with 13 bases in between. Germline CDR1 MGHRA, CDR2 YSYEKL. The CDR3 loop is CASSPHRVSQPQHF. The CDR3, as DNA: TGCGCCAGCAGCCCCCACAGGGTGAGTCAGCCCCAGCATTTT.

This clonotype was recorded many times. This chain joins TRBV6-2 or TRBV6-3 and TRBJ2-7; unclear D gene. Germline CDR1 MNHEY, CDR2 SVGEGT. Trimming removed 2 bases at V and 3 bases at J, with 11 bases between. The CDR3 spans 14 residues. This CDR3 is CASSYLGADYEQYF. In nucleotides, the CDR3 is TGTGCCAGCAGTTACCTGGGTGCGGACTACGAGCAGTACTTC.

Note on this clonotype: A much bigger clone sits one base away, suggesting this may be a read error. The gene calls are TRBV2 and TRBJ1-5, with TRBD1 matching over 7 bases. The germline V gene encodes CDR1 SNHLY and CDR2 FYNNEI. The CDR3 is 16 residues long. As DNA, the CDR3 is TGTGCCGGCAGTGGAGGAGGGGGCGTAGGCAATCAGCCCCAGCATTTT. It translates to CAGSGGGGVGNQPQHF.

The V gene is TRBV15, the J gene TRBJ1-2; D is possibly TRBD1 (6 bases). This CDR3 region has 15 residues. Germline assignment: CDR1 LNHNV and CDR2 YYDKDF (reference sequence). Trimming took 0 bases from V and 4 from J, leaving 12 bases between them. CDR3 coding DNA: TGTGCCACCAGCAGAGATAAGGGGGAGCGCTATGGCTACACCTTC. This translates into CATSRDKGERYGYTF.

The chain is built from TRBV28 and TRBJ1-1; TRBD1 is a possible D gene (6 bases). Germline assignment: CDR1 MDHEN and CDR2 SYDVKM. This CDR3 spans 17 amino acids. The germline V and J ends were trimmed by 6 bases and 4 bases, with 24 bases remaining between them. CDR3 sequence reads: CASSHLGPGGQVTEAFF. The CDR3, as DNA: TGTGCCAGCAGCCACCTCGGACCTGGGGGGCAGGTCACTGAAGCTTTCTTT.